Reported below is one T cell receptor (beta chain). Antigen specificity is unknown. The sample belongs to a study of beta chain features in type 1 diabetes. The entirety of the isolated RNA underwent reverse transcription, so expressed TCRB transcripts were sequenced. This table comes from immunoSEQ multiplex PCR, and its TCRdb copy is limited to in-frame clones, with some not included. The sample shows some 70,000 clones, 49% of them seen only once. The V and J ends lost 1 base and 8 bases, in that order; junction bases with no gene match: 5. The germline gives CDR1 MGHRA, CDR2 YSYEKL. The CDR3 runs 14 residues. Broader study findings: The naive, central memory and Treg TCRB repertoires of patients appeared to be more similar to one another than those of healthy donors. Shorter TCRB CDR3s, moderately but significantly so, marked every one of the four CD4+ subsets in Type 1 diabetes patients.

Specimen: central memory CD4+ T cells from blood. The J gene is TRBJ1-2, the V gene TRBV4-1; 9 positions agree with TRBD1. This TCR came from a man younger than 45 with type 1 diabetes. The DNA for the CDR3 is TGCGCCAGCAGCCAAGGGACAGGGGAAGTCGGCTACACCTTC. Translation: CASSQGTGEVGYTF.